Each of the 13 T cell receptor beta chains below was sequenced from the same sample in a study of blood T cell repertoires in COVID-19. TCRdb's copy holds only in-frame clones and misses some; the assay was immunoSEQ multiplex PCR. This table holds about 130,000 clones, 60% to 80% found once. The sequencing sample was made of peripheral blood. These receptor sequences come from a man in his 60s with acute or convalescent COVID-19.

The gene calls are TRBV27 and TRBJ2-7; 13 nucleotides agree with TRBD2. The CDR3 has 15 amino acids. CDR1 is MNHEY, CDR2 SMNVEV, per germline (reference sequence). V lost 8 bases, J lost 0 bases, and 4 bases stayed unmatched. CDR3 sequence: CASRGTSGTSYEQYF. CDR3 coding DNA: TGTGCCAGCCGAGGGACTAGCGGGACCTCCTACGAGCAGTACTTC.

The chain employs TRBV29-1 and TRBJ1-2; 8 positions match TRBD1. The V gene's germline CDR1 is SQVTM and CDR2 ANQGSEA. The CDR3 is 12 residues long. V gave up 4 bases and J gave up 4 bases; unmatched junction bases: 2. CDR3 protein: CSVGQGIYGYTF. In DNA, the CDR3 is TGCAGCGTTGGACAGGGGATCTATGGCTACACCTTC.

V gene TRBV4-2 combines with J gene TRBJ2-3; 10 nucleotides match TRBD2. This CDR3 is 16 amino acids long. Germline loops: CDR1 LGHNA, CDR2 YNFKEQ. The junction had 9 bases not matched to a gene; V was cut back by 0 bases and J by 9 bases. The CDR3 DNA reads TGTGCCAGCAGCCAAGATCGATCTAGCGGGGGACCCACGCAGTATTTT. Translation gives CASSQDRSSGGPTQYF.

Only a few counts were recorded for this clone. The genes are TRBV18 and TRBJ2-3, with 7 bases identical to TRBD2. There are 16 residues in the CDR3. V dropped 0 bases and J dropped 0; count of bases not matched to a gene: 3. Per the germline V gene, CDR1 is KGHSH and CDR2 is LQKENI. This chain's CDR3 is CASSPPSSGSTDTQYF. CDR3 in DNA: TGTGCCAGCTCACCACCGAGTAGCGGGAGCACAGATACGCAGTATTTT.

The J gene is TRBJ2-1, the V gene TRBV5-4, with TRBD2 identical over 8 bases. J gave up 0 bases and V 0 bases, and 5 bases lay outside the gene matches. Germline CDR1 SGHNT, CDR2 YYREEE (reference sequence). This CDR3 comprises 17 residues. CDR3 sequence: CASSLGGGTSSYNEQFF. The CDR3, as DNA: TGTGCCAGCAGCTTGGGCGGGGGGACTAGCTCCTACAATGAGCAGTTCTTC.

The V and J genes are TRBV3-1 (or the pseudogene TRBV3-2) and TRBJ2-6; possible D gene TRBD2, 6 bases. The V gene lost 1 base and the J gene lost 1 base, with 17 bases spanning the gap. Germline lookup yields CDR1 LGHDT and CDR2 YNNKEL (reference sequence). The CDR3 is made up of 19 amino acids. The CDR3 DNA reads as TGTGCCAGCAGCCAAGGACCAGGCCTAGCGAGTTCTGGGGCCAACGTCCTGACTTTC. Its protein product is CASSQGPGLASSGANVLTF.

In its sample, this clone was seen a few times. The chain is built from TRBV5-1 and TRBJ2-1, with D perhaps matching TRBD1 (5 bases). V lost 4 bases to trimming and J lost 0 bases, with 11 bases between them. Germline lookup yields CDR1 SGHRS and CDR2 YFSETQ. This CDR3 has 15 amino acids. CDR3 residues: CASSSQGSSYNEQFF. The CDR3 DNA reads TGCGCCAGCAGCAGCCAGGGCAGCTCCTACAATGAGCAGTTCTTC.

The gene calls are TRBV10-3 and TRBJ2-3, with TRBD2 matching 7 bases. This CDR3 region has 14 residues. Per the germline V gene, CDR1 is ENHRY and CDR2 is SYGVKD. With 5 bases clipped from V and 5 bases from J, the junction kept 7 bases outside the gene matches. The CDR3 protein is CAISPETSLDTQYF. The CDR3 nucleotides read TGTGCCATCAGTCCGGAGACTAGCCTAGATACGCAGTATTTT.

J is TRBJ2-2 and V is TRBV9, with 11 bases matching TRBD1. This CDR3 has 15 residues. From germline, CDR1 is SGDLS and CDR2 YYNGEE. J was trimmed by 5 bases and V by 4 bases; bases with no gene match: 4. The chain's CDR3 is CASSLGTGGTGELFF. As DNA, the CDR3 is TGTGCCAGCAGCCTTGGGACAGGGGGAACCGGGGAGCTGTTTTTT.

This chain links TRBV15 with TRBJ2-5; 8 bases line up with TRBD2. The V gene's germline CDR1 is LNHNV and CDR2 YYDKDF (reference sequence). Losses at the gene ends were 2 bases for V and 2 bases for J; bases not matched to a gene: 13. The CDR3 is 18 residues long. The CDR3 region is CATSRPQKASGFQETQYF. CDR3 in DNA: TGTGCCACCAGCAGACCTCAGAAAGCTAGCGGGTTTCAAGAGACCCAGTACTTC.

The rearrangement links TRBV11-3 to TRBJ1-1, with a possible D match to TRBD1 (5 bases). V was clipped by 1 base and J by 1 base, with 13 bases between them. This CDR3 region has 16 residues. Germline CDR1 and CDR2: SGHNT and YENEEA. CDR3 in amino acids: CASSLARQGKNTEAFF. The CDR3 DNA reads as TGTGCCAGCAGCTTAGCTCGGCAGGGCAAGAACACTGAAGCTTTCTTT.

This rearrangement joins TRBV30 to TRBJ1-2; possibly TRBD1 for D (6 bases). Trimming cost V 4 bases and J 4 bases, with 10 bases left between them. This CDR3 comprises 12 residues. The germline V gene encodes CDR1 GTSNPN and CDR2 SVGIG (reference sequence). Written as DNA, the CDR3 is TGTGCCTGGAAGACAGGAATCTATGGCTACACCTTC. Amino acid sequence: CAWKTGIYGYTF.

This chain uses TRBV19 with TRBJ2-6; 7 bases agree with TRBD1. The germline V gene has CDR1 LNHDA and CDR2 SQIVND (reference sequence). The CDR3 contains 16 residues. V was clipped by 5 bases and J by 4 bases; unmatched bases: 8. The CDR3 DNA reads TGTGCCAGTAGTCTTCAGGGACAGCGAGGGGCCAACGTCCTGACTTTC. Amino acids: CASSLQGQRGANVLTF.